This T cell receptor beta chain was retrieved from a study of blood T cell repertoires in COVID-19. At the level of the study: Collection of acute and convalescent COVID-19 samples took place in the United States, Italy and Spain. From T cells, B-cell-depleted T cells, or PBMCs came the material, which was cDNA or gDNA.

Original processing notes: Amplification of reference gene primers provided the estimated nucleated cell counts. Assay: immunoSEQ multiplex PCR; the TCRdb copy retains only in-frame clones and omits some. Clonal size and the V and J genes are those of that table, whereas D and trimming came from the DNA. The table shows around 200,000 clones, with approximately 85% occurring only once. The CDR3 runs 13 residues. The germline V gene encodes CDR1 SNHLY and CDR2 FYNNEI. The V end was cut by 7 bases, the J end by 1 base, with 10 bases between. The sequencing input was peripheral blood. The receptor was isolated from a woman over 75 with acute or convalescent COVID-19. The chain employs TRBV2 and TRBJ1-1, with D perhaps matching TRBD1 (5 bases). The CDR3 spells CASMAGPNTEAFF. CDR3 in DNA: TGTGCCAGCATGGCAGGGCCGAACACTGAAGCTTTCTTT.